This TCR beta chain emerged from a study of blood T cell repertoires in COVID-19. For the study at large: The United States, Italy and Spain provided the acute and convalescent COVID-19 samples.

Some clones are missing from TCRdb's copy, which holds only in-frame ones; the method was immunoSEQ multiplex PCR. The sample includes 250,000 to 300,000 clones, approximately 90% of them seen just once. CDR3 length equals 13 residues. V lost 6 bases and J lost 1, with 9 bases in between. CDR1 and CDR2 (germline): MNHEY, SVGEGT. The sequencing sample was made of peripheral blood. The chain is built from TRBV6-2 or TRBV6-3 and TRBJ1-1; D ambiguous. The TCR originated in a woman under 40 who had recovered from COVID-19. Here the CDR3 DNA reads TGTGCCAGCAGCCTCACAGAGAACACTGAAGCTTTCTTT. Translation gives CASSLTENTEAFF.